Shown below are 32 T cell receptor beta chains from a single sample sequenced in a study of T cell changes during pregnancy in multiple sclerosis. Sequenced by immunoSEQ multiplex PCR; TCRdb stores in-frame clones only, minus some. The sample has 35,000 to 45,000 clones, about 90% seen once. Specimen: CD4+ T cells from peripheral blood mononuclear cells, collected after pregnancy. Receptors were obtained from a female donor with multiple sclerosis, enrolled in a pregnancy study.

The V and J genes are TRBV5-1 and TRBJ2-3; 10 bases line up with TRBD2. The CDR3 is 17 residues long. Germline CDR1 is SGHRS and CDR2 is YFSETQ. The ends lost 2 bases at V and 5 bases at J; junction bases unmatched: 11. The CDR3 DNA is TGCGCCAGCAGCTTACCCCTCAGCGGGGGGGCCGGAGATACGCAGTATTTT. This translates into CASSLPLSGGAGDTQYF. The full variable domain, with the rest looked up from reference TRBV5-1 and TRBJ2-3, is KAGVTQTPRYLIKTRGQQVTLSCSPISGHRSVSWYQQTPGQGLQFLFEYFSETQRNKGNFPGRFSGRQFSNSRSEMNVSTLELGDSALYLCASSLPLSGGAGDTQYFGPGTRLTVL.

The chain links TRBV2 to TRBJ1-5, with 9 bases lining up with TRBD1. The length of the CDR3 is 13 residues. The junction had 3 bases not matched to a gene; V was cut back by 6 bases and J by 6 bases. Germline values: CDR1 SNHLY, CDR2 FYNNEI. The CDR3 nucleotides are TGTGCCAGCAGGGGACAGGGTGGTCAGCCCCAGCATTTT. Protein: CASRGQGGQPQHF.

The chain is built from TRBV4-1 and TRBJ2-5, with TRBD2 identical over 8 bases. The CDR3 sequence is 15 residues long. Trimming at V came to 7 bases and at J to 5 bases, leaving 12 bases not matched to a gene. Germline V lookup: CDR1 MGHRA, CDR2 YSYEKL. The CDR3 DNA follows: TGCGCCAGCAATAGGGCGGGGGGCCAGGGGGAGACCCAGTACTTC. Translation gives CASNRAGGQGETQYF.

The rearrangement uses TRBV7-2 and TRBJ2-7; 11 bases align to TRBD1. Per the germline V gene, CDR1 is SGHTA and CDR2 is FQGNSA. The CDR3 is 15 amino acids. The J segment lost 9 bases and the V segment lost 5 bases, leaving 12 bases of the junction unmatched. The CDR3 protein is CASSPQLGQGAWQYF. The CDR3 DNA reads as TGTGCCAGCAGCCCTCAACTCGGACAGGGGGCATGGCAGTACTTC.

The V and J genes are TRBV5-1 and TRBJ1-1; 7 bases fit TRBD1. V was pared by 0 bases and J by 4 bases, with 3 bases of the junction left unmatched. Per the germline V gene, CDR1 is SGHRS and CDR2 is YFSETQ. The CDR3 has 14 residues. For the CDR3, the DNA is TGCGCCAGCAGCTTGGACCCAGGGGGCACTGAAGCTTTCTTT. It yields the protein CASSLDPGGTEAFF. Full variable domain (missing parts from reference TRBV5-1 and TRBJ1-1): KAGVTQTPRYLIKTRGQQVTLSCSPISGHRSVSWYQQTPGQGLQFLFEYFSETQRNKGNFPGRFSGRQFSNSRSEMNVSTLELGDSALYLCASSLDPGGTEAFFGQGTRLTVV.

This clone was seen a single time. Other DNA sequences of this sample code for an identical CDR3. This rearrangement joins TRBV11-2 to TRBJ1-1; no clear D. The germline gives CDR1 SGHAT, CDR2 FQNNGV. Trimming cost V 0 bases and J 4 bases, with 6 bases left between them. The CDR3 has 13 residues. The chain's CDR3 is CASSLERGTEAFF. In nucleotides, the CDR3 is TGTGCCAGCAGCTTAGAGCGGGGCACTGAAGCTTTCTTT.

As to this clone: The junction differs from germline at one of its ends, possibly a read error. The CDR3 region has the DNA TGTGCTAGCAGCCCGGACTATAACACAGATACGCAGTATTTT. Its protein product is CASSPDYNTDTQYF. The chain uses TRBV7-7 and TRBJ2-3; D perhaps matches TRBD2 (6 bases). CDR1 is SSHAT and CDR2 is FNYEAQ in the germline V gene (reference sequence). The CDR3 loop spans 14 amino acids.

This clone was recorded only once. V and J are TRBV28 and TRBJ2-4, with 7 nucleotides matching TRBD1. The CDR3 spans 15 residues. V gave up 5 bases and J gave up 0 bases; unmatched junction bases: 4. Germline V gives CDR1 MDHEN, CDR2 SYDVKM. CDR3 bases: TGTGCCAGCAGTCGGACAGGATTAGCCAAAAACATTCAGTACTTC. As protein: CASSRTGLAKNIQYF.

The chain has TRBV6-1 and TRBJ2-3; no firm D call. In germline, CDR1 is MNHNS, CDR2 SASEGT. Trimming left V 4 bases short and J 2 bases short, with 7 bases between. The CDR3 contains 13 residues. The CDR3 nucleotides are TGTGCCAGCAGTGCTGGCTTCACAGATACGCAGTATTTT. Its protein is CASSAGFTDTQYF.

In its sample, this clone was seen a few times. The chain combines TRBV6-5 with TRBJ1-1; TRBD1 aligns across 7 bases. The CDR3 covers 13 residues. Germline CDR1 is MNHEY and CDR2 is SVGAGI. Trimming cost V 6 bases and J 4 bases; bases outside gene matches: 5. CDR3 region: CASSLRQGTEAFF. Written as DNA, the CDR3 is TGTGCCAGCAGCCTACGACAGGGCACTGAAGCTTTCTTT.

V gene TRBV15 combines with J gene TRBJ2-5; TRBD1 agrees at 8 bases. V lost 4 bases, J lost 9 bases, and 13 bases stayed unmatched. The CDR3 sequence is 15 residues long. Germline CDR1 LNHNV, CDR2 YYDKDF (reference sequence). CDR3 region: CATSKGQGPSGAQYF. The CDR3 DNA sequence: TGTGCCACCAGCAAAGGACAGGGCCCCTCAGGGGCCCAGTACTTC.

The CDR3 spells CASSPPPDGYTF. The CDR3 DNA reads TGTGCCAGCAGCCCCCCTCCCGATGGCTACACCTTC. The chain recombines TRBV7-2 with TRBJ1-2; D not resolved. Germline values: CDR1 SGHTA, CDR2 FQGNSA. The CDR3 loop spans 12 amino acids. Trimming took off 5 bases at V and 6 bases at J, with 10 bases between the two ends. Full variable domain (remainder filled in from reference TRBV7-2 and TRBJ1-2): GAGVSQSPSNKVTEKGKDVELRCDPISGHTALYWYRQSLGQGLEFLIYFQGNSAPDKSGLPSDRFSAERTGGSVSTLTIQRTQQEDSAVYLCASSPPPDGYTFGSGTRLTVV.

The CDR3 region has the DNA TGCGCCAGCAGCCGGGGTAGGGACACTGAAGCTTTCTTT. Its translation is CASSRGRDTEAFF. V and J are TRBV5-1 and TRBJ1-1, with D unresolved. Trimming stripped 4 bases from V and 3 bases from J, with 10 bases between. The CDR3 loop spans 13 amino acids. CDR1 and CDR2 from the germline V gene are SGHRS and YFSETQ.

V is TRBV4-3 and J is TRBJ1-5; D remains ambiguous. Per the germline V gene, CDR1 is LGHNA and CDR2 is YSLEER. The CDR3 length is 16 residues. Trimming removed 0 bases from V and 5 bases from J, with 14 bases in between. Here the CDR3 reads CASSQDFNLGYQPQHF. DNA for the CDR3: TGCGCCAGCAGCCAAGATTTTAATCTAGGTTATCAGCCCCAGCATTTT.

The rearrangement uses TRBV29-1 and TRBJ1-3; 9 bases line up with TRBD1. Germline values: CDR1 SQVTM, CDR2 ANQGSEA. This CDR3 region has 15 residues. The CDR3 coding sequence is TGCAGTTATAGGACAGGGGCGGACACTGGAAACACCATATATTTT. It is translated as CSYRTGADTGNTIYF. The variable domain in full, with the rest retrieved from reference TRBV29-1 and TRBJ1-3, is SAVISQKPSRDICQRGTSLTIQCQVDSQVTMMFWYRQQPGQSLTLIATANQGSEATYESGFVIDKFPISRPNLTFSTLTVSNMSPEDSSIYLCSYRTGADTGNTIYFGEGSWLTVV.

V and J are TRBV6-5 and TRBJ1-2; tentative D call: TRBD1 (6 bases). V gave up 0 bases and J gave up 2 bases, with 13 bases separating them. CDR3 size: 16 residues. CDR1 is MNHEY, CDR2 SVGAGI, per germline. The CDR3 protein is CASSYSFLGANYGYTF. The CDR3 DNA is TGTGCCAGCAGTTACTCGTTTTTGGGGGCAAACTATGGCTACACCTTC.

This sequence joins TRBV19 and TRBJ1-2; TRBD1 agrees at 7 bases. The germline CDR1 and CDR2 sequences are LNHDA and SQIVND (reference sequence). The CDR3 is 16 amino acids. V lost 7 bases, J lost 2 bases, and 13 bases stayed unmatched. This chain's CDR3 is CASIDRVRGLNYGYTF. The CDR3 DNA sequence: TGTGCCAGTATCGACAGGGTGAGGGGCCTAAACTATGGCTACACCTTC.

V and J are TRBV10-3 and TRBJ1-5; D gene unclear. Germline V gives CDR1 ENHRY, CDR2 SYGVKD. Trimming pared 2 bases from V and 5 bases from J, leaving 10 bases between. CDR3 length: 14 amino acids. The CDR3 loop reads CAISEGGLYQPQHF. CDR3 DNA sequence: TGTGCCATCAGTGAGGGCGGGTTGTATCAGCCCCAGCATTTT.

The chain carries TRBV28 and TRBJ2-5; 9 bases align to TRBD2. This CDR3 has 15 residues. CDR1 MDHEN and CDR2 SYDVKM come from the germline V gene. Trimming removed 4 bases from V and 5 bases from J; junction bases left unmatched: 8. The CDR3 reads CASSSPGLASETQYF. In DNA form, the CDR3 reads TGTGCCAGCAGTTCGCCGGGACTAGCCTCGGAGACCCAGTACTTC.

The chain uses TRBV10-1 and TRBJ1-1; a possible D gene is TRBD1 (6 bases). The CDR3 runs to 16 residues. V lost 6 bases and J 4 bases, leaving 21 bases between the germline ends. Germline V CDR1 and CDR2: WNHNN, SYGVQD (reference sequence). The CDR3 bases are TGCGCCAGCAGCCGGACAGAGGGGATGGGGGTCACTGAAGCTTTCTTT. It encodes CASSRTEGMGVTEAFF.

This clone appeared once. V usage is TRBV14 and J usage is TRBJ2-2; TRBD1 matches at 8 bases. This CDR3 contains 13 residues. Per germline, CDR1 SGHDN and CDR2 FVKESK. V lost 6 bases, J lost 6 bases, and 3 bases stayed unmatched. Here the CDR3 reads CASRQQGAGELFF. In DNA form, the CDR3 reads TGTGCCAGCAGGCAACAGGGGGCCGGGGAGCTGTTTTTT.

V is TRBV2 and J is TRBJ1-1; possible D gene TRBD1, 5 bases. V was trimmed by 4 bases and J by 3 bases, leaving 12 bases between them. Looked up from germline, CDR1 is SNHLY and CDR2 is FYNNEI. The CDR3 runs to 14 residues. In DNA, the CDR3 is TGTGCCAGCAGTGTTTTGGGGGGGTACACTGAAGCTTTCTTT. Translating gives CASSVLGGYTEAFF.

The V and J genes are TRBV5-4 and TRBJ2-7; 7 nucleotides align to TRBD2. V gave up 4 bases and J gave up 6 bases; unmatched junction bases: 16. CDR3 length equals 16 residues. Germline assignment: CDR1 SGHNT and CDR2 YYREEE (reference sequence). In DNA form, the CDR3 reads TGTGCCAGCAGCAGGCAACTAGCGACAAACAGTGGCGAGCAGTACTTC. The encoded protein is CASSRQLATNSGEQYF.

This clone occurred a few times. V usage is TRBV5-1 and J usage is TRBJ1-2; D is possibly TRBD1 (5 bases). The germline CDR1 and CDR2 sequences are SGHRS and YFSETQ. This CDR3 is 14 amino acids long. V lost 1 base and J 6 bases, leaving 13 bases between the germline ends. CDR3 region: CASSLSGTGDGYTF. The CDR3 nucleotides read TGCGCCAGCAGCTTGAGTGGTACAGGCGATGGCTACACCTTC.

V and J are TRBV7-9 and TRBJ1-1, with TRBD1 matching over 9 bases. V was pared by 6 bases and J by 4 bases, with 12 bases of the junction left unmatched. The length of the CDR3 is 16 residues. Germline V gives CDR1 SEHNR, CDR2 FQNEAQ (reference sequence). The CDR3 region has the DNA TGTGCCAGCAGACCCAGGGACAGGGAACGGGCCACTGAAGCTTTCTTT. This translates into CASRPRDRERATEAFF.

The J gene is TRBJ1-6, the V gene TRBV4-3; 11 bases map to TRBD1. The CDR3 has 16 amino acids. Germline V gene data show CDR1 as LGHNA and CDR2 as YSLEER. Trimming at V came to 5 bases and at J to 7 bases, leaving 7 bases not matched to a gene. The CDR3 spells CASSARTGGGNSPLHF. The CDR3 DNA follows: TGCGCCAGCAGCGCCCGGACAGGGGGCGGAAATTCACCCCTCCACTTT.

This clone has just a few counts. The chain is built from TRBV10-1 and TRBJ2-7, with 8 nucleotides matching TRBD1. The germline gives CDR1 WNHNN, CDR2 SYGVQD (reference sequence). V lost 5 bases and J lost 3; bases outside the gene matches: 3. This CDR3 comprises 13 residues. CDR3 region: CASSPGTGYEQYF. CDR3 sequence (DNA): TGCGCCAGCAGTCCTGGGACAGGCTACGAGCAGTACTTC.

The CDR3 nucleotides are TGCGCCAGCAGCCAAGAAGCGGGACAAGGCCCAGGAAAACTGTTTTTT. Amino acids: CASSQEAGQGPGKLFF. The rearrangement links TRBV4-3 to TRBJ1-4; TRBD1 is a possible D gene (6 bases). The CDR3 is made up of 16 amino acids. Trimming removed 0 bases from V and 10 bases from J, with 18 bases in between. CDR1 is LGHNA, CDR2 YSLEER, per germline.

The DNA for the CDR3 is TGTGCAAGAAACACAACTTGGGGGGGGGCGACCGACACCGGGGAGCTGTTTTTT. Translation gives CARNTTWGGATDTGELFF. V and J are TRBV12-2 and TRBJ2-2; the table gives TRBD2 as D, unverified against the DNA. TRBV12-2 is classified as a pseudogene. CDR3 length: 18 residues.

V and J are TRBV10-2 and TRBJ1-2, with unresolved D. Trimming pared 3 bases from V and 6 bases from J, leaving 8 bases between. Germline values: CDR1 WSHSY, CDR2 SAAADI. The CDR3 sequence is 12 residues long. CDR3 sequence (DNA): TGCGCCAGCAGTGAACGGGGAGATGGCTACACCTTC. Encoded protein: CASSERGDGYTF.

J is TRBJ2-1 and V is TRBV7-2; 8 nucleotides line up with TRBD2. After removal of 8 bases from V and 9 bases from J, the junction contained 9 bases not matched to a gene. In germline, CDR1 is SGHTA, CDR2 FQGNSA. The CDR3 sequence is 13 residues long. The CDR3 loop reads CASGGRGATEQFF. The CDR3 region has the DNA TGTGCCAGCGGGGGGCGGGGGGCCACTGAGCAGTTCTTC.

This chain uses TRBV7-2 with TRBJ2-5; 9 bases agree with TRBD2. The J call may be wrong; the DNA end is better matched by TRBJ2-7. Germline CDR1 reads SGHTA; CDR2 reads FQGNSA. This CDR3 is 17 amino acids long. CDR3: CASSPNPTGAGGYEQYF. CDR3 coding DNA: TGTGCCAGCAGCCCTAACCCGACGGGAGCGGGGGGCTACGAGCAGTACTTC.